The rows below give T cell receptor beta chains drawn from one sample of a study of T cell responses to AZD1222 COVID-19 vaccine. Method: immunoSEQ multiplex PCR; TCRdb's copy keeps in-frame clones and lacks some. The sample records some 110,000 clones, roughly 92% being singletons. The sequences come from peripheral blood, collected on day 0 of AZD1222 vaccination. These receptors came from an adult in good health. CDR3s include the opening cysteine and the closing phenylalanine or tryptophan. The D gene is left open where the match is weak. Some rows mark clone size as missing; the rest say once, few, many or name a class of expanded clone.

.	.	TRBV5-1	TRBJ1-2	TGCGCCAGCAGCGATGGAAGAGGTCGAAAGACTAACTATGGCTACACCTTC	CASSDGRGRKTNYGYTF
.	.	TRBV15	TRBJ1-4	TGTGCCACCACCTTCATGAAGGGGCCACCTCCAACTAATGAAAAACTGTTTTTT	CATTFMKGPPPTNEKLFF
.	.	TRBV18	TRBJ1-3	TGTGCCAGCTCCCGGGGGGGGACCTCTGGAAACACCATATATTTT	CASSRGGTSGNTIYF
.	.	TRBV19	TRBJ2-2	TGTGCCAGTAGTCCCCTCCGGGCCGGGGAGCTGTTTTTT	CASSPLRAGELFF
.	.	TRBV4-2	TRBJ1-2	TGTGCCAGCAGCCCGGACCTACTTAACTATGGCTACACCTTC	CASSPDLLNYGYTF
.	.	TRBV5-1	TRBJ2-2	TGCGCCAGCAGCCTGACAGCGGGTCCGAACACCGGGGAGCTGTTTTTT	CASSLTAGPNTGELFF
once	.	TRBV29-1	TRBJ1-2	TGCAGCGTTGGCGGCAGCTATGGCTACACCTTC	CSVGGSYGYTF
.	.	TRBV2	TRBJ2-7	TGTGCCAGCAAACCACGCACCGGGAGTACCTACGAGCAGTACTTC	CASKPRTGSTYEQYF
.	TRBD1	TRBV3-1/TRBV3-2	TRBJ2-1	TGTGCCAGCAGCGGGACAGGGGTGGATGAGCAGTTCTTC	CASSGTGVDEQFF
.	TRBD2	TRBV6-6	TRBJ2-5	TGTGCCAGCAGGCAACTAGCGGGAGGGCGAGAGACCCAGTACTTC	CASRQLAGGRETQYF
.	TRBD1	TRBV4-1	TRBJ1-6	TGCGCCAGCAGCCAAGGGGACAGGGTTAATTCACCCCTCCACTTT	CASSQGDRVNSPLHF
.	TRBD1	TRBV6-1	TRBJ2-7	TGTGCCAGCAGTGACCCCGGGACAGGGTTTTACGAGCAGTACTTC	CASSDPGTGFYEQYF
.	.	TRBV9	TRBJ1-2	TGTGCCAGCAGCGTTGGGGGGGCCGATGGCTACACCTTC	CASSVGGADGYTF
once	.	TRBV18	TRBJ2-7	TGTGCCAGCTCACCTAACCCAGGGGATGAGCAGTACTTC	CASSPNPGDEQYF
once	TRBD1	TRBV19	TRBJ1-2	TGTGCCAGTAGTCCGGACAGGGGGCGGTACGGCTACACCTTC	CASSPDRGRYGYTF
.	TRBD2	TRBV6-2/TRBV6-3	TRBJ2-5	TGTGCCAGCAGTCCCACCTTCGGGGGGAAGACCCAGTACTTC	CASSPTFGGKTQYF
.	.	TRBV29-1	TRBJ2-1	TGCAGCGTGTATGGACGAAACTACAATGAGCAGTTCTTC	CSVYGRNYNEQFF
.	.	TRBV18	TRBJ2-3	TGTGCCAGCTCACCCCCGACTCGAAATACGCAGTATTTT	CASSPPTRNTQYF
.	TRBD1	TRBV19	TRBJ1-2	TGTGCCAGTAGACAACGGACTCCGGGACAGGGGATACGTGGCTACACCTTC	CASRQRTPGQGIRGYTF
.	TRBD2	TRBV4-1	TRBJ2-3	TGCGCCAGCAGCCCCGGACTAGCGGGAGGGGTAGGAGATACGCAGTATTTT	CASSPGLAGGVGDTQYF
few	.	TRBV24-1	TRBJ1-1	TGTGCCACCAGAGACAGAAACACTGAAGCTTTCTTT	CATRDRNTEAFF
.	.	TRBV3-1/TRBV3-2	TRBJ1-3	TGTGCCAGCAGGGGCGGGGGAAACACCATATATTTT	CASRGGGNTIYF
.	.	TRBV9	TRBJ1-1	TGTGCCAGCAGCGTAGACGCATCCATGAACACTGAAGCTTTCTTT	CASSVDASMNTEAFF
.	.	TRBV25-1	TRBJ2-2	TGTGCCAGCAGTGAAAGTCCCGGGGAGCTGTTTTTT	CASSESPGELFF
.	TRBD1	TRBV28	TRBJ1-1	TGTGCCAGCCTCGGACAGGGATCGGTCGCTTTCTTT	CASLGQGSVAFF
.	.	TRBV15	TRBJ1-6	TGTGCCACCAGCGGCGACCAGGGTAGCTCCTATAATTCACCCCTCCACTTT	CATSGDQGSSYNSPLHF
.	.	TRBV9	TRBJ2-7	TGTGCCAGCAGCGCCGCGCTGGGGCTCGAGCAGTACTTC	CASSAALGLEQYF
once	TRBD1	TRBV7-7	TRBJ1-2	TGTGCTAGCAGCCCTCTCGGGACAGATACTTATGGCTACACCTTC	CASSPLGTDTYGYTF
.	TRBD2	TRBV27	TRBJ2-3	TGTGCCAGCAGCCTTAAGCCTCCCGCTTTAGCGGGAGCCCCAGATACGCAGTATTTT	CASSLKPPALAGAPDTQYF
.	TRBD1	TRBV7-6	TRBJ2-5	TGTGCCAGCAGGACCCGGACAGGGGTAGAGACCCAGTACTTC	CASRTRTGVETQYF
.	.	TRBV7-9	TRBJ2-1	TGTGCCAGCAGCCTCCCCCTGGCCTCCTACAATGAGCAGTTCTTC	CASSLPLASYNEQFF
.	TRBD1	TRBV6-5	TRBJ2-7	TGTGCCACCCAACAGGGGGTCGGTCTCGAGCAGTACTTC	CATQQGVGLEQYF
.	.	TRBV11-3	TRBJ1-1	TGTGCCAGCAGCTTAGGACGGTGGAACACTGAAGCTTTCTTT	CASSLGRWNTEAFF
.	TRBD2	TRBV7-3	TRBJ2-1	TGTGCCAGCAGCTTAACTAGCGGGAGAGATGAGCAGTTCTTC	CASSLTSGRDEQFF
.	TRBD2	TRBV10-3	TRBJ2-1	TGTGCCATCAGTGGGGGCGGGAGTCCCTACAATGAGCAGTTCTTC	CAISGGGSPYNEQFF
.	.	TRBV5-1	TRBJ2-1	TGCGCCAGCAGAGGTCTTGGGGAGTCGAGCTCCTACAATGAGCAGTTCTTC	CASRGLGESSSYNEQFF
.	.	TRBV19	TRBJ2-1	TGTGCCAGTAGTATACGGGAGTGGCAGTTCTTC	CASSIREWQFF
.	.	TRBV6-6	TRBJ2-2	TGTGCCAGCAGTCGGACATCGACCGGGGAGCTGTTTTTT	CASSRTSTGELFF
.	TRBD2	TRBV15	TRBJ2-1	TGTGCCACCAGCAGAAGCTGGGGACTAGCGGGAAATGAGCAGTTCTTC	CATSRSWGLAGNEQFF
.	TRBD2	TRBV28	TRBJ2-1	TGTGCCAGCGTTGTGCCGGGACTAGCGGGAGGCGGGGGGCAGTTCTTC	CASVVPGLAGGGGQFF
.	.	TRBV5-6	TRBJ1-2	TGTGCCAGCAGCCATATTCAGGTTAACTATGGCTACACCTTC	CASSHIQVNYGYTF
.	TRBD2	TRBV10-3	TRBJ2-3	TGTGCCATCAGTGAGTCTACTAGCGGGAGAGGGGGTAGCACAGATACGCAGTATTTT	CAISESTSGRGGSTDTQYF
.	TRBD1	TRBV29-1	TRBJ1-2	TGCAGCGCCAAGACAGGGGCGGTTGGCTACACCTTC	CSAKTGAVGYTF
.	TRBD2	TRBV23-1	TRBJ2-5	TGCGCCAGCAGTCAACCCATAGCGGGAGGGTACCAAGAGACCCAGTACTTC	CASSQPIAGGYQETQYF
.	TRBD2	TRBV5-1	TRBJ2-2	TGCGCCAGCAGCGCATCGACTAGCGGGATCGCCGGGGAGCTGTTTTTT	CASSASTSGIAGELFF
once	.	TRBV10-3	TRBJ2-7	TGTGCCATCAGTCGAGGGCGTCAGGCCTACGAGCAGTACTTC	CAISRGRQAYEQYF
.	TRBD2	TRBV6-2/TRBV6-3	TRBJ2-7	TGTGCCAGCAGTTCCCTAGCGGGAGGTAAGCAGTACTTC	CASSSLAGGKQYF
.	.	TRBV7-8	TRBJ1-3	TGTGCCAGCAGCCGGACGCTCGGAAACACCATATATTTT	CASSRTLGNTIYF
.	TRBD2	TRBV20-1	TRBJ2-7	TGCAGTGCTAGTCGGCGGGAGTTCTCGTACGAGCAGTACTTC	CSASRREFSYEQYF
.	.	TRBV6-5	TRBJ1-2	TGTGCCAGCAGGACGGGGGGGGCGGTCGGCTACACCTTC	CASRTGGAVGYTF
.	.	TRBV7-8	TRBJ2-1	TGTGCCAGCAGCTCAAGCTCCTACAATGAGCAGTTCTTC	CASSSSSYNEQFF
.	.	TRBV6-5	TRBJ2-7	TGTGCCAGCAGCGAGATTCCAGGGTCGGGGAACGAGCAGTACTTC	CASSEIPGSGNEQYF
.	TRBD2	TRBV18	TRBJ2-5	TGTGCCAGCTCAGGGCGGACTAGGTCTGAGACCCAGTACTTC	CASSGRTRSETQYF